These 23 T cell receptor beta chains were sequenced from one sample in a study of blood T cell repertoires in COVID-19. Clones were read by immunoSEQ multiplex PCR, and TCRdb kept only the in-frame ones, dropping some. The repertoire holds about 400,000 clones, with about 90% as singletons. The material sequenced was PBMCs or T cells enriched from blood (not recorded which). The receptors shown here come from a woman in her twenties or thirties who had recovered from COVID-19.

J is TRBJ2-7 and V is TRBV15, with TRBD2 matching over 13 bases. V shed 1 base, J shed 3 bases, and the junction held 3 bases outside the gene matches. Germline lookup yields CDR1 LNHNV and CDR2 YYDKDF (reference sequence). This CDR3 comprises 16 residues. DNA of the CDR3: TGTGCCACCAGCAGAGGGACTAGCGGGAGAGACTACGAGCAGTACTTC. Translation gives CATSRGTSGRDYEQYF.

In DNA, the CDR3 is TGTGCCAGCAGTTCCACCTTACAGAGAATGAACACTGAAGCTTTCTTT. This translates into CASSSTLQRMNTEAFF. The chain couples TRBV28 to TRBJ1-1; D is uncertain. The CDR3 sequence is 16 residues long. Germline lookup yields CDR1 MDHEN and CDR2 SYDVKM. V was pared by 4 bases and J by 0 bases, with 15 bases between.

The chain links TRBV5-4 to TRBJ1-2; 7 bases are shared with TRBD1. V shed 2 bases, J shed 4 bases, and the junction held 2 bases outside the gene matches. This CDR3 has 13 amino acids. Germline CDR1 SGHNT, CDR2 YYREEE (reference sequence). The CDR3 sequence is CASSFGQAYGYTF. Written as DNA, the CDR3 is TGTGCCAGCAGCTTTGGACAGGCCTATGGCTACACCTTC.

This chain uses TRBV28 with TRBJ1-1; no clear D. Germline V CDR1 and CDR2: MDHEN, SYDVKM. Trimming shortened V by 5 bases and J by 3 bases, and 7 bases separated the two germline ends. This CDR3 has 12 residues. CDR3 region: CASSPEDTEAFF. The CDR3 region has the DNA TGTGCCAGCAGTCCGGAGGACACTGAAGCTTTCTTT.

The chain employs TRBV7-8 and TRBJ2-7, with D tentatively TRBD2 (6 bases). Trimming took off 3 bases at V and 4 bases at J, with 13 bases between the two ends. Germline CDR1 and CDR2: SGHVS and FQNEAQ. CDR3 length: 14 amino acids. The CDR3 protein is CASSFRQGGYEQYF. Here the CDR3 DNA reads TGTGCCAGCAGCTTTCGGCAGGGAGGATACGAGCAGTACTTC.

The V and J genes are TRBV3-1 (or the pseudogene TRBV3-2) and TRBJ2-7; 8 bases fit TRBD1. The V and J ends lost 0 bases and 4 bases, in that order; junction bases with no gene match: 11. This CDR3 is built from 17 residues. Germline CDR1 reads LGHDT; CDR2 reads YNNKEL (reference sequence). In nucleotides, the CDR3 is TGTGCCAGCAGCCAAGAGAGGGCAGGGACAGGAGTTTACGAGCAGTACTTC. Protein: CASSQERAGTGVYEQYF.

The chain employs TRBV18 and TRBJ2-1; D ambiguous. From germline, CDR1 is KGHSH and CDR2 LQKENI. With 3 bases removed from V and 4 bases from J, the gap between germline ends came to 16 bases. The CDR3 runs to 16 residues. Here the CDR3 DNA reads TGTGCCAGCTCACCCTCTCCACTTACGTTATACAATGAGCAGTTCTTC. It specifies CASSPSPLTLYNEQFF.

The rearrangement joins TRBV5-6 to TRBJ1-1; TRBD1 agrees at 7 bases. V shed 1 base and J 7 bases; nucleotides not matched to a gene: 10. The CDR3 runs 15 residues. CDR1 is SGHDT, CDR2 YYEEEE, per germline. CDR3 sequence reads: CASSLWGGTDSEAFF. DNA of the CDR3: TGTGCCAGCAGCTTGTGGGGCGGGACAGATAGTGAAGCTTTCTTT.

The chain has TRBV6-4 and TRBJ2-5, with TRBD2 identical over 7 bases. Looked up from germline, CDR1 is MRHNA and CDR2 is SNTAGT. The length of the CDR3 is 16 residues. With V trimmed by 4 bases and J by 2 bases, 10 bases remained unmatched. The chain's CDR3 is CASSATADGGQETQYF. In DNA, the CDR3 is TGTGCCAGCAGTGCGACAGCTGACGGGGGGCAAGAGACCCAGTACTTC.

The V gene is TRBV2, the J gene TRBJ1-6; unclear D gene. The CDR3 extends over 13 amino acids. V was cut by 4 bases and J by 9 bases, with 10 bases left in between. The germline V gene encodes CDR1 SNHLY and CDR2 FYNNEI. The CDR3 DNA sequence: TGTGCCAGCAGTGGCCTGGCAGGTTCACCCCTCCACTTT. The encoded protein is CASSGLAGSPLHF.

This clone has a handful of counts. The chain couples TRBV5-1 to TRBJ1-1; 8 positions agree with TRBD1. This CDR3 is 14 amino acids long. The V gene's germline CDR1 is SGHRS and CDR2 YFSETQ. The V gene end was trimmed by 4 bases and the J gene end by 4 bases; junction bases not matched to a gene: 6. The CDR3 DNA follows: TGCGCCAGCAGCCACCCAGACAGGGGCACTGAAGCTTTCTTT. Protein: CASSHPDRGTEAFF.

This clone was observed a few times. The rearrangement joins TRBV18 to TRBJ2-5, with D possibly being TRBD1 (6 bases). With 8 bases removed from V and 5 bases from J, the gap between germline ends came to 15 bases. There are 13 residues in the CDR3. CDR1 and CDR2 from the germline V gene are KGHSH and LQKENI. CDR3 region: CASTWSGEETQYF. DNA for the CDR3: TGTGCCAGCACGTGGTCAGGGGAGGAGACCCAGTACTTC.

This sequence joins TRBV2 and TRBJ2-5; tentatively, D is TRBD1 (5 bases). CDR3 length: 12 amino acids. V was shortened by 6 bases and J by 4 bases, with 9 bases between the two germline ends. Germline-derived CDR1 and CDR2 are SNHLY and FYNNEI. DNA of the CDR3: TGTGCCAGCAGCAGGGTCAGAGAGACCCAGTACTTC. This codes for CASSRVRETQYF.

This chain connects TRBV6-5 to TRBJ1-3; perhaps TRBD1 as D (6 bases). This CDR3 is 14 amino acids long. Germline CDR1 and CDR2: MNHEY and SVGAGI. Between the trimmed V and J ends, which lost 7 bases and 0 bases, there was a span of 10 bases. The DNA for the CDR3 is TGTGCCAGCAAACCGGGACACTCTGGAAACACCATATATTTT. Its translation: CASKPGHSGNTIYF.

The CDR3 loop reads CASSSREEQYF. For the CDR3, the DNA is TGTGCCAGCAGCTCCCGGGAAGAGCAGTACTTC. This chain connects TRBV13 to TRBJ2-7; a possible D gene is TRBD2 (5 bases). From germline, CDR1 is PRHDT and CDR2 FYEKMQ (reference sequence). Trimming cost V 4 bases and J 7 bases, with 8 bases left between them. This CDR3 is 11 amino acids long. Looking up the rest from reference TRBV13 and TRBJ2-7 gives the full variable domain: AAGVIQSPRHLIKEKRETATLKCYPIPRHDTVYWYQQGPGQDPQFLISFYEKMQSDKGSIPDRFSAQQFSDYHSELNMSSLELGDSALYFCASSSREEQYFGPGTRLTVT.

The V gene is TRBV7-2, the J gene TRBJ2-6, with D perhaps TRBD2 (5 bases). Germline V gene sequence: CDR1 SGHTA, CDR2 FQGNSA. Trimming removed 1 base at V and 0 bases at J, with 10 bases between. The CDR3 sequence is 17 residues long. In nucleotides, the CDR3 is TGTGCCAGCAGCTTAGTCGGGGTAGCCTCTGGGGCCAACGTCCTGACTTTC. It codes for CASSLVGVASGANVLTF.

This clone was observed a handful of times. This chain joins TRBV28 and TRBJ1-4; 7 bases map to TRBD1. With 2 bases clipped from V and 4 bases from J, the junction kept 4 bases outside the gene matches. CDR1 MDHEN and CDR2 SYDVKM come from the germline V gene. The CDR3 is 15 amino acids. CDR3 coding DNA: TGTGCCAGCAGTTTACACCAGGGGGGTAATGAAAAACTGTTTTTT. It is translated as CASSLHQGGNEKLFF.

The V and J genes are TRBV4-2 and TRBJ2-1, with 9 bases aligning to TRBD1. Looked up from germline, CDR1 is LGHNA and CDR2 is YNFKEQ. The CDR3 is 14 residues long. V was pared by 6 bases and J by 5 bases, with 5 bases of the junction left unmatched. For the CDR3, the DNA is TGTGCCAGCAGTTGGGGGACAGGGCACAATGAGCAGTTCTTC. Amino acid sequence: CASSWGTGHNEQFF.

CDR3 sequence: CASSLTSQAFF. In nucleotides, the CDR3 is TGTGCCAGCAGCTTGACATCTCAAGCTTTCTTT. V gene TRBV5-5 combines with J gene TRBJ1-1; D is unresolved. The V end was cut by 1 base, the J end by 9 bases, with 7 bases between. The CDR3 has 11 amino acids. CDR1 SGHKS and CDR2 YYEKEE come from the germline V gene (reference sequence).

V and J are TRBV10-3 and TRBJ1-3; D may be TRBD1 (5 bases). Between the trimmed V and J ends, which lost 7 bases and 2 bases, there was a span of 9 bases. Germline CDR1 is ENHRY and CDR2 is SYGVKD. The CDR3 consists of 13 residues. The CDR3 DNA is TGTGCCATCACCCCGGGGGCTGGAAACACCATATATTTT. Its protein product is CAITPGAGNTIYF.

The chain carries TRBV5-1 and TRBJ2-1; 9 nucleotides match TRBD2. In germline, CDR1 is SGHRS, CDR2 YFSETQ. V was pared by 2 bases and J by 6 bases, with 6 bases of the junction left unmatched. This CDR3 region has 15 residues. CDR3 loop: CASSLSGGTINEQFF. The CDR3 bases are TGCGCCAGCAGCTTAAGCGGGGGGACCATCAATGAGCAGTTCTTC. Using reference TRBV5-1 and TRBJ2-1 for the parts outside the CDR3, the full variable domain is KAGVTQTPRYLIKTRGQQVTLSCSPISGHRSVSWYQQTPGQGLQFLFEYFSETQRNKGNFPGRFSGRQFSNSRSEMNVSTLELGDSALYLCASSLSGGTINEQFFGPGTRLTVL.

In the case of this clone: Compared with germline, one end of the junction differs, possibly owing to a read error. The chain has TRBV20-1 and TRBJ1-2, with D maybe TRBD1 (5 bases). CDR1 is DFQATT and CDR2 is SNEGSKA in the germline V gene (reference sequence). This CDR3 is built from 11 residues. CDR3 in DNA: TGCAGTGCTAGCCGGAAGGACATCAATGAGTGG. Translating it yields CSASRKDINEW.

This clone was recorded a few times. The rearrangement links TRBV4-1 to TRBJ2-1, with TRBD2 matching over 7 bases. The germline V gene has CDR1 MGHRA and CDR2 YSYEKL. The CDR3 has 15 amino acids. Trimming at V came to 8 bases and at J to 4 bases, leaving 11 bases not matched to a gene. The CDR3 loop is CASVPTPGGYNEQFF. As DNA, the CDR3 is TGCGCCAGCGTCCCAACCCCGGGAGGTTACAATGAGCAGTTCTTC.